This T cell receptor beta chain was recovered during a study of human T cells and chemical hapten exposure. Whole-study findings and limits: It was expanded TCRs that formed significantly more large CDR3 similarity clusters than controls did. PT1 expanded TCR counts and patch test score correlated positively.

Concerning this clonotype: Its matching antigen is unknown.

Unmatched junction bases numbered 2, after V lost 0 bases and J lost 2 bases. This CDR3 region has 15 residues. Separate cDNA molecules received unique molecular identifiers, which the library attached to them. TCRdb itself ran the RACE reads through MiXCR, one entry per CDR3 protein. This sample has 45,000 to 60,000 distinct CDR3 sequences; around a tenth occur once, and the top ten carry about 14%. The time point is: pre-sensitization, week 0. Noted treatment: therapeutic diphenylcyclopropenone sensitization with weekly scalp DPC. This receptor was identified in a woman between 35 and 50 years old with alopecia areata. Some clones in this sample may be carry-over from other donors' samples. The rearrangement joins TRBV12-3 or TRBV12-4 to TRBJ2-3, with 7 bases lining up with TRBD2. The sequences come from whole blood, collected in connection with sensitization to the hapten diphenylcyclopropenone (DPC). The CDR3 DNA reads TGTGCCAGCAGTTTAGCGGGGGGGACCACAGATACGCAGTATTTT. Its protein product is CASSLAGGTTDTQYF.